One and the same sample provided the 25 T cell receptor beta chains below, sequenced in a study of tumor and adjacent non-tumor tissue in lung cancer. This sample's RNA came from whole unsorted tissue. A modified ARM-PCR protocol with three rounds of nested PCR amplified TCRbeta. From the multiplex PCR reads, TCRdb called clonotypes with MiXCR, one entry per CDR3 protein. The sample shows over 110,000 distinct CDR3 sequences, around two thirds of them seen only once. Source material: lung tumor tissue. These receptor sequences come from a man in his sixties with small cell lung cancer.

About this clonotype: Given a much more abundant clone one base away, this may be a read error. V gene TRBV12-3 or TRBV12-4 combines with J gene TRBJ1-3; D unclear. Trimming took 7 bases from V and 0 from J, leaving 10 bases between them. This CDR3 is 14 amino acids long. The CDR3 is CASTNPNSGNTIYF. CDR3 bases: TGTGCCAGCACTAACCCGAACTCTGGAAACACCATATATTTT.

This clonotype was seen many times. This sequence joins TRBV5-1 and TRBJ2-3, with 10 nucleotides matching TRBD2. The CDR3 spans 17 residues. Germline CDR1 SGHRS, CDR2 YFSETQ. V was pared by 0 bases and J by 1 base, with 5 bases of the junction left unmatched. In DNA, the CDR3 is TGCGCCAGCAGCTTGGATTCTAGCGGGAGAGGCACAGATACGCAGTATTTT. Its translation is CASSLDSSGRGTDTQYF.

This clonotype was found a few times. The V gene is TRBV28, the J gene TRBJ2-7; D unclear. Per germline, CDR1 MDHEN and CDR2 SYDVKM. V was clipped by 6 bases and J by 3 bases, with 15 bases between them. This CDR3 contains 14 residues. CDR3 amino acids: CASRKPSVNYEQYF. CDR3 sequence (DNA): TGTGCCAGCAGAAAACCAAGCGTTAACTACGAGCAGTACTTC.

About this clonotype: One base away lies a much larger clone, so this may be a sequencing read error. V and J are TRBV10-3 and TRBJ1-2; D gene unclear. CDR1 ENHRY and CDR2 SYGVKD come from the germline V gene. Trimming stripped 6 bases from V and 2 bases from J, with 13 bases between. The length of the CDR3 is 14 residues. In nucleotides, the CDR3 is TGTGCCATCAGGCCGACAAGGGCAAACTATGGCTACACCTTC. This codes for CAIRPTRANYGYTF.

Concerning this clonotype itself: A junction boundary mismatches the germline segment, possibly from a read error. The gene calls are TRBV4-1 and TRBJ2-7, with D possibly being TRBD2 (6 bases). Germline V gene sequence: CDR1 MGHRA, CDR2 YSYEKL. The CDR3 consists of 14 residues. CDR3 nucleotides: TGCGCCAGCAGCTTGGTGGAGGGCTCCTACGAACAGTACTTC. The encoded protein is CASSLVEGSYEQYF.

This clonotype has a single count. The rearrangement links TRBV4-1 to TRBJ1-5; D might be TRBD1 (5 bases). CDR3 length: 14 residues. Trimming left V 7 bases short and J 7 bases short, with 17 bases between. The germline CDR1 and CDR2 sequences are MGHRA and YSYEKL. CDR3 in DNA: TGCGCCAGCAACCCCGGGGCAGGGAACCAGCCCCAGCATTTT. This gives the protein CASNPGAGNQPQHF.

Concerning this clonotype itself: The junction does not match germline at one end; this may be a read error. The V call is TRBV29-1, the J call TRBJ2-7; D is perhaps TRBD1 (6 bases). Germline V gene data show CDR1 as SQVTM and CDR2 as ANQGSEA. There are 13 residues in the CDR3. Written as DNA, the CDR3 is TGCAGCGTTGTAAGGGGGAACACACTCGAGGAGTACTTC. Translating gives CSVVRGNTLEEYF.

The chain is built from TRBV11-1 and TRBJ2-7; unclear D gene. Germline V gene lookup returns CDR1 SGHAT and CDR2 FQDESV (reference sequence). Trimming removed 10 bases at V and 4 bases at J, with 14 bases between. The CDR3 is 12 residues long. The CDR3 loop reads CANSFKAYEQYF. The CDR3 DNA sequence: TGTGCCAACAGTTTCAAGGCTTACGAGCAGTACTTC.

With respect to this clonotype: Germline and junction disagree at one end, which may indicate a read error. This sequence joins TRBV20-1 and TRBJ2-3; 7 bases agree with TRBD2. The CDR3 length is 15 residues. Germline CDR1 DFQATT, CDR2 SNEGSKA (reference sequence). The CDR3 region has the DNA TGCAGTGCTAGGGATGCGGGAGTTCGCACAAATACGCAGTATTTT. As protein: CSARDAGVRTNTQYF.

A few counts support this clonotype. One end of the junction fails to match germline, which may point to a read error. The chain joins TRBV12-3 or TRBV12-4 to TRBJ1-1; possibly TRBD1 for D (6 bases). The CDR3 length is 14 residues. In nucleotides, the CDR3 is TGTGCCAGCAACAAGGGGGGGGCTGGCACTGAAGCTCTCTTT. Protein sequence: CASNKGGAGTEALF.

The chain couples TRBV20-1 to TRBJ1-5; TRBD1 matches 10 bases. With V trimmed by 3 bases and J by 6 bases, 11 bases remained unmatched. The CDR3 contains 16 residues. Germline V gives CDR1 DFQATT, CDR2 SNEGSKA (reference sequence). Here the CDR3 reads CSASARDRGFAQPQHF. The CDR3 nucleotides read TGCAGTGCTAGCGCCCGGGACAGGGGCTTCGCTCAGCCCCAGCATTTT.

CDR3 nucleotide sequence: TGTGCCAGCAACATGGGACTAGCATACAATGAGCAGTTCTTC. Protein sequence: CASNMGLAYNEQFF. The J gene is TRBJ2-1, the V gene TRBV6-2 or TRBV6-3, with TRBD2 identical over 9 bases. Trimming took 7 bases from V and 4 from J; bases not matched to a gene: 5. Germline V gene sequence: CDR1 MNHEY, CDR2 SVGEGT. This CDR3 contains 14 residues.

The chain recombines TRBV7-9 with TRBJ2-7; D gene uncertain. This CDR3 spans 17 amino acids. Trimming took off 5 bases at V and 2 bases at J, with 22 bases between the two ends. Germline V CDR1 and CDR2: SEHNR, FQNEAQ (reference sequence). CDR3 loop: CASSRSSSPGGTYEQYF. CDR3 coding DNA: TGTGCCAGCAGCCGCTCGAGTTCGCCCGGCGGCACCTACGAGCAGTACTTC.

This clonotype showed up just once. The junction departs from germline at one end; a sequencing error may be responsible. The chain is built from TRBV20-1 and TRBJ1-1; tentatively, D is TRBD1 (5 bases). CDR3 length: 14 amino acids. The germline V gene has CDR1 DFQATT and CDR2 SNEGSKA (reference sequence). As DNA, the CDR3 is TGCGGTGCTAGAGATGCAGGGATGAACACTGAAGCTTTCTTT. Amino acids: CGARDAGMNTEAFF.

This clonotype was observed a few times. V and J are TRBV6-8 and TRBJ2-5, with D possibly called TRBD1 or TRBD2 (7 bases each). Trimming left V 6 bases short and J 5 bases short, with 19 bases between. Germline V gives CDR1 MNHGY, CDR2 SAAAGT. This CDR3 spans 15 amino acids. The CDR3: CASSPGTAGQETQYF. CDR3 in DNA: TGTGCCAGCAGCCCCGGGACAGCGGGACAGGAGACCCAGTACTTC.

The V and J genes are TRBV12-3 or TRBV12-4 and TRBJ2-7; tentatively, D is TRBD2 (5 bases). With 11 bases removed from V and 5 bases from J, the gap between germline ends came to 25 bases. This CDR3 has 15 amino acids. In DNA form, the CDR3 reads TGTGCCGGTAGTTCGCCCCTTCGCGGGTCCCACGAGCAGTACTTC. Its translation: CAGSSPLRGSHEQYF.

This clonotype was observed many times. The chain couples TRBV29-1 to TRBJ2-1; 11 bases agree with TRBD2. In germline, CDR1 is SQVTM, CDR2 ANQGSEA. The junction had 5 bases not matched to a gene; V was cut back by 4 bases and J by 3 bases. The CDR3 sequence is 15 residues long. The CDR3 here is CSVVLAGDIYNEQFF. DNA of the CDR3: TGCAGCGTTGTACTAGCGGGAGACATCTACAATGAGCAGTTCTTC.

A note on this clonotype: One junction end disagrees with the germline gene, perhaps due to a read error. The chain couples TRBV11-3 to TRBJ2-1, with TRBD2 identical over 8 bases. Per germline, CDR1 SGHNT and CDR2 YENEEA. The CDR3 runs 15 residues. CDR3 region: CASSIGGRSYNEHFF. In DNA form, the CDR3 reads TGTGCCAGCAGCATAGGCGGGAGGTCCTACAATGAGCATTTCTTC.

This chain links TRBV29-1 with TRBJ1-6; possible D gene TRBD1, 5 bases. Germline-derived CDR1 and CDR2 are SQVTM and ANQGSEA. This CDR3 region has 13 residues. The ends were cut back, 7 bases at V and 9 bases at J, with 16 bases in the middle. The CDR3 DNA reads TGCAGCGCTGGGACGGATTTAGGTTCACCCCTCCACTTT. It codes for CSAGTDLGSPLHF.

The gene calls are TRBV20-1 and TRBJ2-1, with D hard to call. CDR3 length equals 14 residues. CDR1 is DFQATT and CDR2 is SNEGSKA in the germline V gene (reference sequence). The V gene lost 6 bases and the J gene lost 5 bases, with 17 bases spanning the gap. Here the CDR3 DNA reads TGCAGTGCGTGCCTAGTGAGACGAAACAATGAGCAGTTCTTC. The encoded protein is CSACLVRRNNEQFF.

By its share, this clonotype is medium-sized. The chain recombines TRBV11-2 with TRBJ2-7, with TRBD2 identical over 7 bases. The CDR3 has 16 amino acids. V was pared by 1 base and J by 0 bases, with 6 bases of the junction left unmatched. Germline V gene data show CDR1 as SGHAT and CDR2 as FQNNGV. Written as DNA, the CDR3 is TGTGCCAGCAGCTTAGCGCCGGGACTACACTCCTACGAGCAGTACTTC. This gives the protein CASSLAPGLHSYEQYF.

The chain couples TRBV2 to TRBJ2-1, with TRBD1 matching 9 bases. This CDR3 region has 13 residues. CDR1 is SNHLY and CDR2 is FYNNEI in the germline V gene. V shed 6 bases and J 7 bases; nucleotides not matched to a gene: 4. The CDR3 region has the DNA TGTGCCAGCAGCTGGGACAGGGAGAATGAGCAGTTCTTC. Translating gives CASSWDRENEQFF.

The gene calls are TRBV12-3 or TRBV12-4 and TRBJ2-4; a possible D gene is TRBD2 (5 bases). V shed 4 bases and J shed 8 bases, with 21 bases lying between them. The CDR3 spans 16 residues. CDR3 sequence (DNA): TGTGCCAGCAGTTCTAACATGGGAGTTGGGAAAGACATTCAGTACTTC. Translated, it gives CASSSNMGVGKDIQYF.

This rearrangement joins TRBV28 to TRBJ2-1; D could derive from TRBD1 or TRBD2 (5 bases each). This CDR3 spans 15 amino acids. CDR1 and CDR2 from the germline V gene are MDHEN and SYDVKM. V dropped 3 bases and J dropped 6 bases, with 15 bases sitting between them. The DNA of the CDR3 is TGTGCCAGCAGTTTGGCTAGAGGGGTCGCCAATGAGCAGTTCTTC. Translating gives CASSLARGVANEQFF.

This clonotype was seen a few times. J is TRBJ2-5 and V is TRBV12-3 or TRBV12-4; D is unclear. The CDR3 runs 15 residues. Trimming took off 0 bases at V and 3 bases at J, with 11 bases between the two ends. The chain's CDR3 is CASSLALTGKETQYF. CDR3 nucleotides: TGTGCCAGCAGTTTAGCTCTGACTGGGAAAGAGACCCAGTACTTC.